The 5 T cell receptor beta chains presented below share a single source sample, sequenced in a study of CD8+ T cells in alopecia areata listed by TCRdb under 2018. Interpreted using the paper, the time point label stands for: less than 25 weeks on oral tofacitinib. The treatment or condition label, as the study defines it: oral pan-JAK inhibitor, 5-10 mg twice daily. Library method: the immunoSEQ multiplex PCR assay. To provide template for TCR sequencing, every sample had RNA extracted and reverse transcribed into cDNA. Held by TCRdb, this immuneACCESS table contains in-frame sequences only and omits some clones. Under half of the omission traces to an unresolved V gene where checked; the cause of the rest is unknown. This sample comprises 190,000 or so clones, around 50% of them detected only once. The ten largest clones add up to 10% to 15% of the sample. Sequences were derived from CD8+ T cells sorted from blood, sampled at week 24, from a patient treated with tofacitinib. Receptor source: a human donor with alopecia areata.

The chain recombines TRBV9 with TRBJ2-5, with a weak D call TRBD1 (6 bases). The J call could be wrong; TRBJ2-7 is a better fit for the DNA end. The CDR3 has 12 residues. Germline values: CDR1 SGDLS, CDR2 YYNGEE. The CDR3 coding sequence is TGTGCCAGCAGCCCTCAGGGGTACGAGCAGTACTTC. Amino acids: CASSPQGYEQYF.

This sequence joins TRBV5-1 and TRBJ2-5, with no clear D. Germline CDR1 reads SGHRS; CDR2 reads YFSETQ. The CDR3 loop spans 14 amino acids. V was pared by 2 bases and J by 2 bases, with 10 bases between. The CDR3 loop reads CASSLFGEQETQYF. The CDR3 coding sequence is TGCGCCAGCAGCTTATTTGGGGAACAAGAGACCCAGTACTTC.

The V and J genes are TRBV5-1 and TRBJ2-3; no reliable D call. V lost 1 base, J lost 6 bases, and 18 bases lay in between. The germline V gene encodes CDR1 SGHRS and CDR2 YFSETQ. The CDR3 consists of 16 residues. The CDR3 protein is CASSLWQDATDDTQYF. The CDR3 bases are TGCGCCAGCAGCTTGTGGCAAGACGCTACTGATGATACGCAGTATTTT. The variable domain in full, with the rest retrieved from reference TRBV5-1 and TRBJ2-3, is KAGVTQTPRYLIKTRGQQVTLSCSPISGHRSVSWYQQTPGQGLQFLFEYFSETQRNKGNFPGRFSGRQFSNSRSEMNVSTLELGDSALYLCASSLWQDATDDTQYFGPGTRLTVL.

The gene calls are TRBV27 and TRBJ2-5; D gene uncertain. V was trimmed by 4 bases and J by 5 bases, leaving 17 bases between them. Germline values: CDR1 MNHEY, CDR2 SMNVEV (reference sequence). The CDR3 runs to 15 residues. CDR3 loop: CASSSLTQVGETQYF. The CDR3 DNA reads as TGTGCCAGCAGTTCATTGACTCAGGTCGGTGAGACCCAGTACTTC.

This clone was seen just once. This chain uses TRBV5-6 with TRBJ2-5; TRBD1 is a possible D gene (6 bases). This CDR3 has 14 amino acids. Trimming pared 0 bases from V and 5 bases from J, leaving 11 bases between. Per the germline V gene, CDR1 is SGHDT and CDR2 is YYEEEE. The CDR3 region has the DNA TGTGCCAGCAGCTTGGTGACAGGCCCTGAGACCCAGTACTTC. It is translated as CASSLVTGPETQYF. Full variable domain (remainder filled in from reference TRBV5-6 and TRBJ2-5): DAGVTQSPTHLIKTRGQQVTLRCSPKSGHDTVSWYQQALGQGPQFIFQYYEEEERQRGNFPDRFSGHQFPNYSSELNVNALLLGDSALYLCASSLVTGPETQYFGPGTRLLVL.